Each of the 6 T cell receptor beta chains below was sequenced from the same sample in a study of T cell repertoires in cytomegalovirus infection. TCRdb fed the reads into MiXCR, producing one record per CDR3 protein. Altogether around 330,000 distinct CDR3 sequences are present, under 20% being singletons, with the ten largest covering more than 10%. Sequencing was done on a sample of PBMCs. The receptors were gathered from a human donor in good health (CMV status not recorded). Some clones in this sample may be carry-over from other donors' samples.

This clonotype has only a few counts. The chain uses TRBV25-1 and TRBJ1-6; TRBD1 is a possible D gene (6 bases). The CDR3 consists of 15 residues. The V end was cut by 2 bases, the J end by 5 bases, with 10 bases between. Germline CDR1 is MGHDK and CDR2 is SYGVNS. CDR3 nucleotides: TGTGCCAGCAGTGAAGGGACAACTAATAATTCACCCCTCCACTTT. Protein product: CASSEGTTNNSPLHF.

This clonotype was detected many times. The chain uses TRBV18 and TRBJ2-7; no definite D call. V was clipped by 3 bases and J by 0 bases, with 12 bases between them. The CDR3 consists of 15 residues. CDR1 and CDR2 (germline): KGHSH, LQKENI. This chain's CDR3 is CASSPGSTGSYEQYF. DNA for the CDR3: TGTGCCAGCTCACCGGGCAGCACTGGCTCCTACGAGCAGTACTTC.

This clonotype was counted a few times. This chain links TRBV20-1 with TRBJ1-2; D gene ambiguous. V shed 1 base and J shed 8 bases, with 17 bases lying between them. Germline V gene data show CDR1 as DFQATT and CDR2 as SNEGSKA (reference sequence). The CDR3 is made up of 14 amino acids. The CDR3 protein is CSARVTGPSAGYTF. In nucleotides, the CDR3 is TGCAGTGCTAGAGTAACTGGACCCTCCGCGGGCTACACCTTC.

The rearrangement uses TRBV7-9 and TRBJ2-7; 9 nucleotides align to TRBD1. The CDR3 spans 15 residues. With 5 bases clipped from V and 3 bases from J, the junction kept 8 bases outside the gene matches. Per germline, CDR1 SEHNR and CDR2 FQNEAQ (reference sequence). This CDR3 reads CASSVQQGQGYEQYF. The DNA of the CDR3 is TGTGCCAGCAGCGTACAACAGGGACAGGGCTACGAGCAGTACTTC.

The V gene is TRBV7-6, the J gene TRBJ2-1; D might be TRBD2 (5 bases). Germline V CDR1 and CDR2: SGHVS, FNYEAQ. The CDR3 extends over 12 amino acids. V lost 5 bases and J lost 8, with 10 bases in between. The CDR3 nucleotides read TGTGCCAGCAGCCCTTACGGGGATGAGCAGTTCTTC. Encoded protein: CASSPYGDEQFF.

This clonotype was seen a few times. The chain carries TRBV20-1 and TRBJ1-4; TRBD1 matches 10 bases. Germline loops: CDR1 DFQATT, CDR2 SNEGSKA (reference sequence). The CDR3 length is 14 residues. With V trimmed by 3 bases and J by 10 bases, 8 bases remained unmatched. The CDR3 DNA follows: TGCAGTGCTAGGGCGGACAGGGGGGATGGAAAACTGTTTTTT. Translated: CSARADRGDGKLFF.